The TCR beta chain under discussion was sequenced for a study of blood T cell repertoires in COVID-19. V shed 9 bases and J 3 bases; nucleotides not matched to a gene: 4. The CDR3 spans 15 residues. Germline-derived CDR1 and CDR2 are WSHSY and SAAADI. The assay was immunoSEQ multiplex PCR, and TCRdb's table has in-frame clones only and misses some. The data contain approximately 160,000 clones, under 90% of them singletons. This clonotype was sampled from a man aged 50 to 59 who had recovered from COVID-19. Sequencing was carried out using PBMCs or T cells enriched from blood (not recorded which). This chain connects TRBV10-2 to TRBJ2-2; 13 bases are a match to TRBD2. The DNA for the CDR3 is TGCGCCAGTTCGACTAGCGGGGGGCACACCGGGGAGCTGTTTTTT. The encoded protein is CASSTSGGHTGELFF.